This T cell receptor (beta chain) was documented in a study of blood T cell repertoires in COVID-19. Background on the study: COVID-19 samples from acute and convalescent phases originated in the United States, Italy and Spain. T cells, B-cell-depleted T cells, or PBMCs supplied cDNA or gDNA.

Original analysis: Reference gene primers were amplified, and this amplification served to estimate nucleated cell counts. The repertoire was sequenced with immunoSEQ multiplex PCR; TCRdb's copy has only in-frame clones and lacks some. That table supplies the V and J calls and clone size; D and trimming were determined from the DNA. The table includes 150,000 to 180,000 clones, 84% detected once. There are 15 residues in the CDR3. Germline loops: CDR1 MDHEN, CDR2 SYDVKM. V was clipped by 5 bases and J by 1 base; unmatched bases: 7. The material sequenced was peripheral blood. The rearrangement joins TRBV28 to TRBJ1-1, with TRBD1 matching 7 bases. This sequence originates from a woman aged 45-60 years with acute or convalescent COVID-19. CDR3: CASSTRQGANTEAFF. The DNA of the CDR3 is TGTGCCAGCAGTACAAGACAGGGTGCGAACACTGAAGCTTTCTTT.